This is a list of T cell receptor beta chains from one sample in a study of CD8 T cells in ankylosing spondylitis. TCRdb used MiXCR to reprocess the 5' RACE reads, holding one entry per CDR3 protein. The sample lists under 250,000 distinct CDR3 sequences, around 7.9% occurring once. Sequencing input: blood, either unsorted or a sorted T cell fraction (not recorded which). These receptors came from a male donor with ankylosing spondylitis. The CDR3 runs from the conserved cysteine through the conserved F or W. Each record gives: D gene, clone size, V gene, J gene, CDR3 protein, CDR3 DNA. The D gene is left open where the match is weak. The size of a clone is reported for some rows only, either as once, few or many, or as a class for expanded clones.

NA	NA	TRBV27	TRBJ2-1	CASRPPFEANNEQFF	TGTGCCAGCAGGCCCCCTTTTGAGGCTAACAATGAGCAGTTCTTC
TRBD1	NA	TRBV27	TRBJ1-6	CASSQGQYYNSHLHF	TGTGCCAGCAGCCAGGGACAGTACTATAATTCACACCTCCACTTT
NA	many	TRBV19	TRBJ2-7	CASSPFGDISYEQYF	TGTGCCAGTAGTCCTTTCGGGGACATTTCCTACGAGCAGTACTTC
TRBD2	many	TRBV28	TRBJ2-1	CASSRRGENEQFF	TGTGCCAGCAGCCGACGGGGGGAAAATGAGCAGTTCTTC
NA	many	TRBV7-9	TRBJ2-3	CASMGAPAGYTQYF	TGTGCCAGCATGGGGGCTCCCGCGGGTTATACGCAGTATTTT
TRBD2	many	TRBV6-2/TRBV6-3	TRBJ2-7	CASSYGPGLAGPPGEQYF	TGTGCCAGCAGTTACGGACCGGGACTAGCGGGACCCCCTGGCGAGCAGTACTTC
TRBD2	many	TRBV20-1	TRBJ2-3	CSARVVREGRDTQYF	TGCAGTGCTAGAGTCGTGCGGGAGGGCCGCGATACGCAGTATTTT
NA	many	TRBV11-2	TRBJ1-1	CASGRGRTEAFF	TGTGCCAGCGGGCGGGGCAGGACTGAAGCTTTCTTT
NA	many	TRBV7-9	TRBJ2-5	CASSLAGYEETQYF	TGTGCCAGCAGCTTAGCGGGGTACGAAGAGACCCAGTACTTC
TRBD2	few	TRBV7-6	TRBJ2-2	CASSRRGAGELFF	TGTGCCAGCAGCAGACGGGGGGCCGGGGAGCTGTTTTTT
NA	many	TRBV4-3	TRBJ2-7	CASSPLIPNSYEQYF	TGCGCCAGCAGTCCTTTGATTCCGAACTCCTACGAGCAGTACTTC
TRBD1	many	TRBV12-3/TRBV12-4	TRBJ1-4	CASSPSGTGNEKLFF	TGTGCCAGCAGTCCATCCGGGACAGGGAATGAAAAACTGTTTTTT
NA	few	TRBV4-2	TRBJ2-1	CASSQDLSYNEQFF	TGTGCCAGCAGCCAAGATTTAAGTTACAATGAGCAGTTCTTC
NA	many	TRBV4-1	TRBJ1-5	CASSQVVSYSNQPQHF	TGCGCCAGCAGCCAAGTAGTGAGTTATAGCAATCAGCCCCAGCATTTT
NA	many	TRBV9	TRBJ2-7	CASSASGSEQYF	TGTGCCAGCAGCGCGTCTGGGAGCGAGCAGTACTTC
TRBD2	few	TRBV10-2	TRBJ2-1	CASRTSGTSGNEQFF	TGCGCCAGCAGAACCTCCGGGACTAGCGGAAATGAGCAGTTCTTC
NA	many	TRBV6-1	TRBJ1-1	CASRFFRNTEAFF	TGTGCCAGCAGGTTTTTTAGGAACACTGAAGCTTTCTTT
TRBD2	many	TRBV11-2	TRBJ2-4	CASSPPHGLAGAKNIQYF	TGTGCCAGCAGCCCCCCTCACGGTCTAGCGGGAGCCAAAAACATTCAGTACTTC
NA	few	TRBV14	TRBJ2-7	CASSQDWTREQYF	TGTGCCAGCAGCCAAGATTGGACGCGCGAGCAGTACTTC
NA	many	TRBV4-1	TRBJ2-2	CAAAPGRTNTGELFF	TGCGCCGCGGCCCCGGGACGGACGAACACCGGGGAGCTGTTTTTT
NA	NA	TRBV21-1	TRBJ1-1	CASSKDGSGETEAFF	TGTGCCAGCAGCAAAGATGGTTCAGGGGAAACTGAAGCTTTCTTT
TRBD1	many	TRBV4-2	TRBJ2-5	CASSHYRTGPQETQYF	TGTGCCAGCAGCCATTACCGGACAGGGCCGCAAGAGACCCAGTACTTC
TRBD2	many	TRBV29-1	TRBJ2-5	CSVVEGLLAGGKETQYF	TGCAGCGTTGTGGAGGGACTACTAGCGGGGGGTAAAGAGACCCAGTACTTC
NA	few	TRBV29-1	TRBJ1-2	CSVVQGFYGYTF	TGCAGCGTTGTCCAGGGATTCTATGGCTACACCTTC
NA	many	TRBV7-9	TRBJ1-4	CASSSGREGEKLFF	TGTGCCAGCAGCTCGGGGAGGGAGGGTGAAAAACTGTTTTTT
TRBD2	NA	TRBV4-3	TRBJ2-1	CASSPGLAGSSYNEQFF	TGCGCCAGCAGCCCAGGACTAGCGGGGAGCTCCTACAATGAGCAGTTCTTC